This TCR beta chain was identified in a study of Tregs in tolerant kidney transplant recipients. Overall study findings and caveats: Nucleotide sequences could not be compared across some patients' samples due to primer changes. Tregs expanded with activated donor B cells seemed most donor-specific. No direct test of biological reproducibility was done here.

Only in-frame clones appear in the TCRdb table, and some are missing; sequencing was by immunoSEQ multiplex PCR. The sample is made up of tens of thousands of clones, and the top ten hold about 0.83% of it. Germline V gives CDR1 SEHNR, CDR2 FQNEAQ (reference sequence). V lost 2 bases to trimming and J lost 7 bases, with 11 bases between them. CDR3 length: 13 residues. Unstimulated regulatory T cells (CD4+CD25+CD127-), CD4+CD25- non-regulatory cells, CD4 and CD8 cells were FACS-sorted from thawed PBMCs. Of note for this clone: The antigen is undetermined. The observed sequence ends 3 residues before the CDR3 terminus, with the missing tail filled in from the germline J gene.

This sequence originates from a human donor who received a combined kidney and bone marrow transplant. The material was CD4+ T cells from blood, obtained before the transplant. The rearrangement joins TRBV7-9 to TRBJ1-1, with a possible D match to TRBD1 (5 bases). The CDR3 loop reads CASSLSRDSEAFF. CDR3 DNA (partial): TGTGCCAGCAGCTTATCCCGAGACAGTGAA.